Listed below are T cell receptor beta chains from one sample, sequenced in a study of blood T cell repertoires in COVID-19. Libraries were prepared by immunoSEQ multiplex PCR; TCRdb keeps only in-frame clonotypes and omits some of them. The table shows tens of thousands of clones, with roughly four fifths occurring only once. Sequencing input: peripheral blood. These receptors were taken from a human donor in a cohort sampled during active COVID-19. The CDR3 runs from the conserved cysteine through the conserved F or W. The order of the fields is J gene, V gene, CDR3 protein.

J: TRBJ2-7
V: TRBV15
CDR3: CATSRAGREQYF

J: TRBJ2-3
V: TRBV12-5
CDR3: CASGLGLAGPGDTQYF

J: TRBJ2-7
V: TRBV28
CDR3: CASSYGGLSYEQYF

J: TRBJ2-3
V: TRBV7-8
CDR3: CASSLVSSGGAGTQYF

J: TRBJ2-1
V: TRBV30
CDR3: CAWSGPSGVAREQFF

J: TRBJ1-1
V: TRBV18
CDR3: CASSQTGGRTEAFF

J: TRBJ2-3
V: TRBV30
CDR3: CAWGLDTQYF

J: TRBJ2-1
V: TRBV10-2
CDR3: CASSGSGSGNEQFF

J: TRBJ2-7
V: TRBV19
CDR3: CASSIGGTSRIREQYF

J: TRBJ1-6
V: TRBV10-1
CDR3: CASSHGAGGSPLHF

J: TRBJ2-3
V: TRBV7-9
CDR3: CASSGRPRRGTQYF